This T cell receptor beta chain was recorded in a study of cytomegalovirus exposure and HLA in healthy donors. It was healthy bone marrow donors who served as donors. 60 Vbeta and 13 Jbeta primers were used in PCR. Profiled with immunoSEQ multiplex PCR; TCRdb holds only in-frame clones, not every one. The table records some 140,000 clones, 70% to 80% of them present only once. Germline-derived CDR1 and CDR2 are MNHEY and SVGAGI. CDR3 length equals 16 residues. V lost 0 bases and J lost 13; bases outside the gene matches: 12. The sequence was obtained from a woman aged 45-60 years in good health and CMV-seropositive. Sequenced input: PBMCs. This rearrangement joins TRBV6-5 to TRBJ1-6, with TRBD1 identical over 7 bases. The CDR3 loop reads CASSYSTGSIPLPLHF. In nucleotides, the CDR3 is TGTGCCAGCAGTTACTCGACAGGGTCAATTCCGTTGCCCCTCCACTTT.